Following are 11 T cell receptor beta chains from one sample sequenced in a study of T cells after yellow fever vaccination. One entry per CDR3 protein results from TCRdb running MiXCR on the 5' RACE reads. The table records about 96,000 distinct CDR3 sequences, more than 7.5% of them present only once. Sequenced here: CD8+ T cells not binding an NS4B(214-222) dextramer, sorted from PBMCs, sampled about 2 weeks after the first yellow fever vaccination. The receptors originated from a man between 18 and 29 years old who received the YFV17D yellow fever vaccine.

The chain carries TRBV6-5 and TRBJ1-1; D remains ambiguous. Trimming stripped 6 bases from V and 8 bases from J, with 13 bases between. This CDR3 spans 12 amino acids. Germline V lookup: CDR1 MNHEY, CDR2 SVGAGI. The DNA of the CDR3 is TGTGCCAGCAGGGGCAGTCGCTGGGAAGCTTTCTTT. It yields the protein CASRGSRWEAFF.

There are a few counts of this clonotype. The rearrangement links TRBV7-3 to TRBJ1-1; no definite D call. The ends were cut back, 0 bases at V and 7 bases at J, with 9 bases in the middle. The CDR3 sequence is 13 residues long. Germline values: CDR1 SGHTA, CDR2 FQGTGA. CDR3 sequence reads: CASSLTGQREAFF. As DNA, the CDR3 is TGTGCCAGCAGCTTAACTGGGCAGCGTGAAGCTTTCTTT.

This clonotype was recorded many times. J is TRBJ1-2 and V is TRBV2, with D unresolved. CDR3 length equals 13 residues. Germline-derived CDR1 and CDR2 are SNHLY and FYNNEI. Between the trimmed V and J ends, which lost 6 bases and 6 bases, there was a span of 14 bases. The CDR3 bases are TGTGCCAGCAGGGCCCCGGGAAACCATGGCTACACCTTC. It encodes CASRAPGNHGYTF.

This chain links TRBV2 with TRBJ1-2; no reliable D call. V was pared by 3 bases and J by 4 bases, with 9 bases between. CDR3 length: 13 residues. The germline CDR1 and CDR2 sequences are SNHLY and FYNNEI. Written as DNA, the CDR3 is TGTGCCAGCAGTGACGGTCAGAGCTATGGCTACACCTTC. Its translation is CASSDGQSYGYTF.

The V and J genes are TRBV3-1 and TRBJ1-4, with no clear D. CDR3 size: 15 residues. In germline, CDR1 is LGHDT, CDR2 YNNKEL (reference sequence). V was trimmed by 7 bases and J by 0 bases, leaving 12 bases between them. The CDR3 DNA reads TGTGCCAGCACCGACAAGAGTTCAACTAATGAAAAACTGTTTTTT. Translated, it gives CASTDKSSTNEKLFF.

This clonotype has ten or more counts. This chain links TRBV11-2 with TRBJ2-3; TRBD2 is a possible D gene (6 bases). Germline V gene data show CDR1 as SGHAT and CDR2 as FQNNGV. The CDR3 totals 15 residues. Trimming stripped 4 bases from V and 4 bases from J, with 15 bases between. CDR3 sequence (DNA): TGTGCCAGCAGCTCCACCGGGGGAGTGTCAGATACGCAGTATTTT. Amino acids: CASSSTGGVSDTQYF.

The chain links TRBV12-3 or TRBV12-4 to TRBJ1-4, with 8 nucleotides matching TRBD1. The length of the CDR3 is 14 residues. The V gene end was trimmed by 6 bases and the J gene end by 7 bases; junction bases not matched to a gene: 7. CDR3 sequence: CASSFGQGGEKLFF. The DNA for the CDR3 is TGTGCCAGCAGCTTTGGACAGGGTGGTGAAAAACTGTTTTTT.

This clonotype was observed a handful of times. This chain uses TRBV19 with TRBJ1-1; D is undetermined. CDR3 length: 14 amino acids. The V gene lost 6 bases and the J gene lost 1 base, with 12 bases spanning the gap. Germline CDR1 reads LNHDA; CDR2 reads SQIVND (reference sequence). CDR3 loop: CASSPARGNTEAFF. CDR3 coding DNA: TGTGCCAGTAGCCCCGCGCGAGGGAACACTGAAGCTTTCTTT.

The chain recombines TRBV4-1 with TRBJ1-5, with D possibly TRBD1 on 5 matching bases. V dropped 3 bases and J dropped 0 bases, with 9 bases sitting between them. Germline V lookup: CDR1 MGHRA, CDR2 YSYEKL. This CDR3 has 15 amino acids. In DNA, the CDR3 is TGCGCCAGCAGCCACAGGGAATATAGCAATCAGCCCCAGCATTTT. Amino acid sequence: CASSHREYSNQPQHF.

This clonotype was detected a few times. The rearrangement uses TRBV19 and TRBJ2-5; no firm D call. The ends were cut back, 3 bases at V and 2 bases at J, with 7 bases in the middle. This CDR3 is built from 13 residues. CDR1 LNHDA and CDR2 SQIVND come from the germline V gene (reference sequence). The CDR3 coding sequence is TGTGCCAGTAGTATTCATCTACAAGAGACCCAGTACTTC. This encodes CASSIHLQETQYF.

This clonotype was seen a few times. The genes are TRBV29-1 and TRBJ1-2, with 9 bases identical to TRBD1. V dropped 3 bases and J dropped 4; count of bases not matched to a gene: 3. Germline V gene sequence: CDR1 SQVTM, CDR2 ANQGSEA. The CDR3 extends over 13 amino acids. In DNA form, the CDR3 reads TGCAGCGTTGAGGGGACAGGGACCTATGGCTACACCTTC. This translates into CSVEGTGTYGYTF.